This T cell receptor (beta chain) was identified in a study of blood T cells in healthy people across ages. This clonotype was recorded many times. CDR1 is MNHNS and CDR2 is SASEGT in the germline V gene. The CDR3 contains 13 residues. The V end was cut by 3 bases, the J end by 0 bases, with 3 bases between. Alongside a J-beta primer mix, a sample-barcoded 5' primer served in a second PCR lasting about 7 to 11 cycles. Unique molecular identifiers of 12 random nucleotides labeled each cDNA. A minimum of 2.5 million CDR3-containing paired-end reads was obtained for each sample. Using its own MiXCR run on the 5' RACE reads, TCRdb lists one record per CDR3 protein. The sample holds approximately 810,000 distinct CDR3 sequences, more than 25% seen once.

The sequence came from a woman over 75 in good health. V gene TRBV6-1 combines with J gene TRBJ2-4, with D unclear. Sequencing was carried out using blood. The CDR3 sequence: CASSEGAKNIQYF. CDR3 coding DNA: TGTGCCAGCAGTGAGGGAGCCAAAAACATTCAGTACTTC.